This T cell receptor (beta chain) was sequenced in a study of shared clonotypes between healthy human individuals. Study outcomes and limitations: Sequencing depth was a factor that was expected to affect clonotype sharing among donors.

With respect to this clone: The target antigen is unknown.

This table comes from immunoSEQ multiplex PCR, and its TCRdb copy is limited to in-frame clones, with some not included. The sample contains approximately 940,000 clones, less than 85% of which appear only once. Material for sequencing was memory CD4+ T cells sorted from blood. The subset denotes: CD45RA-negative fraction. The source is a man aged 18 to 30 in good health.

CDR3 loop: CASSYGTSTDTQYF. The CDR3 nucleotides read TGTGCCAGTAGTTACGGGACTAGCACAGATACGCAGTATTTT. The V gene is TRBV19, the J gene TRBJ2-3; D may be TRBD2 (6 bases). From germline, CDR1 is LNHDA and CDR2 SQIVND (reference sequence). Trimming removed 5 bases from V and 0 bases from J, with 9 bases in between. This CDR3 comprises 14 residues.